The rows below give T cell receptor beta chains drawn from one sample of a study of neurological immune-mediated disorders. Each CDR3 protein is one row after TCRdb ran MiXCR on the 5' RACE reads. The profile shows about 50,000 distinct CDR3 sequences, under 13% of them singletons. The sample was PBMCs. Receptors were obtained from a woman aged 40 to 50 with HTLV-1-associated myelopathy (HAM/TSP). Both conserved end residues are part of each CDR3. The D gene is left open where the match is weak. Not every row has a clone size; where given, it reads once, few, many or a size class.

j_gene	abundance	v_gene	d_gene	CDR3aa	CDR3nt
TRBJ2-1	many	TRBV7-9	.	CASSEYRGLPNEQFF	TGTGCCAGCAGCGAATACCGCGGACTACCCAATGAGCAGTTCTTC
TRBJ1-4	many	TRBV5-1	.	CASSPAVQSPTNEKLFF	TGCGCCAGCAGCCCCGCGGTTCAGTCTCCAACTAATGAAAAACTGTTTTTT
TRBJ2-3	many	TRBV20-1	TRBD2	CSARSLAGQDTQYF	TGCAGTGCTAGGTCACTAGCGGGTCAAGATACGCAGTATTTT
TRBJ2-5	many	TRBV7-6	.	CASSLAWADIQETQYF	TGTGCCAGCAGCTTAGCGTGGGCCGATATCCAAGAGACCCAGTACTTC
TRBJ2-1	many	TRBV12-3/TRBV12-4	.	CASTEANEQFF	TGTGCCAGCACCGAGGCGAATGAGCAGTTCTTC
TRBJ2-1	.	TRBV4-1	.	CTSSQGPGRGVGEQFF	TGCACCAGCAGTCAAGGCCCGGGCCGAGGGGTAGGCGAGCAGTTCTTC
TRBJ2-1	many	TRBV6-2/TRBV6-3	.	CASSLIFGSKQFF	TGTGCCAGCAGCCTAATCTTCGGGAGTAAGCAGTTCTTC
TRBJ2-3	few	TRBV4-2	.	CASSLTTEYTQYF	TGTGCCAGCAGCCTCACAACGGAATATACGCAGTATTTT
TRBJ2-7	many	TRBV14	.	CASSQDYEQYF	TGTGCCAGCAGCCAAGATTACGAGCAGTACTTC
TRBJ1-1	many	TRBV6-2/TRBV6-3	TRBD1	CASSRTGRTEAFF	TGTGCCAGCAGTCGGACAGGGAGGACTGAAGCTTTCTTT
TRBJ2-1	many	TRBV7-2	TRBD2	CASSLGLAAYNEQFF	TGTGCCAGCAGCTTAGGACTAGCGGCCTACAATGAGCAGTTCTTC
TRBJ2-7	few	TRBV4-2	.	CASSQEDFGGESSYEQYF	TGTGCCAGCAGCCAAGAGGATTTCGGCGGGGAGAGCTCCTACGAGCAGTACTTC
TRBJ2-1	.	TRBV15	.	CATSREDGSYNEQFF	TGTGCCACCAGCAGAGAGGACGGTTCTTACAATGAGCAGTTCTTC
TRBJ1-4	many	TRBV6-5	TRBD1	CASSRRTGVRGGEKLFF	TGTGCCAGCAGTAGGCGGACAGGGGTACGCGGCGGCGAAAAACTGTTTTTT
TRBJ2-2	many	TRBV3-1	.	CASSQFTSPNTGELFF	TGTGCCAGCAGCCAATTTACTAGCCCGAACACCGGGGAGCTGTTTTTT
TRBJ2-2	many	TRBV11-2	.	CASSRGTANTGELFF	TGTGCCAGCAGCCGGGGGACAGCGAACACCGGGGAGCTGTTTTTT
TRBJ2-2	.	TRBV29-1	.	CSVGQGSGTGELFF	TGCAGCGTTGGCCAGGGTTCGGGCACCGGGGAGCTGTTTTTT
TRBJ2-1	many	TRBV12-3/TRBV12-4	.	CASSLGPQEQFF	TGTGCCAGCAGCCTTGGGCCCCAGGAGCAGTTCTTC
TRBJ2-5	many	TRBV7-2	.	CASSLRAAYQETQYF	TGTGCCAGCAGCTTAAGGGCCGCGTACCAAGAGACCCAGTACTTC
TRBJ2-3	many	TRBV24-1	.	CATSDLRRGTDTQYF	TGTGCCACCAGTGATTTAAGGAGGGGCACAGATACGCAGTATTTT
TRBJ2-2	many	TRBV6-2/TRBV6-3	TRBD1	CASRKDRGRAGELFF	TGTGCCAGCAGGAAGGACAGGGGGCGAGCCGGGGAGCTGTTTTTT
TRBJ2-1	many	TRBV5-1	.	CASSLGLDVNEQFF	TGCGCCAGCAGCTTGGGCCTAGATGTCAATGAGCAGTTCTTC
TRBJ2-3	.	TRBV11-2	.	CASSLELGRGPDTQYF	TGTGCCAGCAGCTTAGAATTGGGCAGGGGACCAGATACGCAGTATTTT
TRBJ2-2	many	TRBV5-1	TRBD1	CASSLDRGATGELFF	TGCGCCAGCAGCTTGGACAGGGGTGCCACCGGGGAGCTGTTTTTT
TRBJ2-3	many	TRBV4-2	TRBD2	CASSQEGRGVTDTQYF	TGTGCCAGCAGCCAAGAAGGGCGGGGGGTCACAGATACGCAGTATTTT
TRBJ2-1	many	TRBV24-1	TRBD1	CATSDLLHRGEQFF	TGTGCCACCAGTGATTTGCTTCACAGGGGCGAGCAGTTCTTC
TRBJ2-7	many	TRBV27	.	CASSLSTGLSLYEQYF	TGTGCCAGCAGTTTATCTACCGGGTTATCCCTCTACGAGCAGTACTTC
TRBJ2-5	many	TRBV29-1	.	CSSLRAAGAIGSTQYF	TGCAGTTCACTGAGGGCCGCAGGGGCAATAGGTTCGACCCAGTACTTC
TRBJ2-4	many	TRBV20-1	.	CSALRGGGKNIQYF	TGCAGTGCTCTTAGGGGGGGAGGCAAAAACATTCAGTACTTC
TRBJ1-5	many	TRBV7-6	.	CASSLHLGPQHF	TGTGCCAGCAGCTTACACTTGGGGCCCCAGCATTTT
TRBJ2-2	many	TRBV7-9	.	CAIERVSGTGELFF	TGTGCCATCGAGCGGGTATCCGGCACCGGGGAGCTGTTTTTT
TRBJ2-2	many	TRBV12-3/TRBV12-4	.	CASSTSNTGELFF	TGTGCCAGCAGCACATCGAACACCGGGGAGCTGTTTTTT
TRBJ2-1	many	TRBV10-3	TRBD1	CAISLGTGGYNEQFF	TGTGCCATCAGCCTAGGGACAGGGGGCTACAATGAGCAGTTCTTC